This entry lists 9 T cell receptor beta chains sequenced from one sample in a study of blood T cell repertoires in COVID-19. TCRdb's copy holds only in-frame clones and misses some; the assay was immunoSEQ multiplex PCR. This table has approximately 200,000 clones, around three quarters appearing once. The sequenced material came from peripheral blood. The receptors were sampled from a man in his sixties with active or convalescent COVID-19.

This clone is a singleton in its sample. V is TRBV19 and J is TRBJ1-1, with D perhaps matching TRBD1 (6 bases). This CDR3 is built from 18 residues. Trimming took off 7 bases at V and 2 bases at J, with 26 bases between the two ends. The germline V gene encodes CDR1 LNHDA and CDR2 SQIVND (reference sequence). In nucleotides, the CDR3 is TGTGCCAGTACCTCCATTCAAGGGGGACCTCATTCCAACACTGAAGCTTTCTTT. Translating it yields CASTSIQGGPHSNTEAFF.

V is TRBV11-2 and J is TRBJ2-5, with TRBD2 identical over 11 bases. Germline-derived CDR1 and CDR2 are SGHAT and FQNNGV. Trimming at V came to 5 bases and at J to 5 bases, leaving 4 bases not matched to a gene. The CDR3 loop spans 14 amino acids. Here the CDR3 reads CASSPSGRWETQYF. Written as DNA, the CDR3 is TGTGCCAGCAGCCCTAGCGGGAGGTGGGAGACCCAGTACTTC.

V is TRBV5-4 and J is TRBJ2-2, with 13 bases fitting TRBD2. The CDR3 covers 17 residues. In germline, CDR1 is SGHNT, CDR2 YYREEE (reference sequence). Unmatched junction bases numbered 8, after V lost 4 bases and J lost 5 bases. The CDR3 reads CASSPPTSGRVTGELFF. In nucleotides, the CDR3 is TGTGCCAGCAGCCCCCCTACTAGCGGGAGGGTTACCGGGGAGCTGTTTTTT.

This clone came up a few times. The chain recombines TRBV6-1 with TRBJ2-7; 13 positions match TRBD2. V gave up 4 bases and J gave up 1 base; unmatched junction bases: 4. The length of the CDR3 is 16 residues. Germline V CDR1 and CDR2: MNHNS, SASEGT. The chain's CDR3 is CASSVGLAGSSYEQYF. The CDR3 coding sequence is TGTGCCAGCAGTGTGGGACTAGCGGGGAGTTCCTACGAGCAGTACTTC.

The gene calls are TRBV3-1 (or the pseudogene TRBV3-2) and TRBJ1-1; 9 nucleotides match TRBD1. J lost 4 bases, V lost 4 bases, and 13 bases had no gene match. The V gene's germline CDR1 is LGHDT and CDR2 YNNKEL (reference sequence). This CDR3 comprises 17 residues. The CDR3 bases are TGTGCCAGCAGCCCTGGTGTCCACAGGGGGCAGGGCACTGAAGCTTTCTTT. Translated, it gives CASSPGVHRGQGTEAFF.

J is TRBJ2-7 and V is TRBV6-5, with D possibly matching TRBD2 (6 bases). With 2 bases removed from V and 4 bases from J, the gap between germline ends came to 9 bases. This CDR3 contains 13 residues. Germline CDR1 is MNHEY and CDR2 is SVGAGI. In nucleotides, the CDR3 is TGTGCCAGCAGTTACAGGCGGGGTTACGAGCAGTACTTC. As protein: CASSYRRGYEQYF.

DNA of the CDR3: TGCGCCAGCAGCGGGGAAGACAGGGTTGAAGAAAAACTGTTTTTT. This sequence encodes CASSGEDRVEEKLFF. The rearrangement links TRBV5-1 to TRBJ1-4, with TRBD1 identical over 7 bases. CDR1 is SGHRS, CDR2 YFSETQ, per germline. The CDR3 length is 15 residues. V lost 4 bases to trimming and J lost 8 bases; unmatched junction nucleotides: 11.

The CDR3 loop reads CASSYPQGYEQYF. The CDR3 nucleotides read TGTGCCAGCAGCTACCCCCAGGGCTACGAGCAGTACTTC. J is TRBJ2-7 and V is TRBV5-6; maybe TRBD1 (5 bases). The CDR3 loop spans 13 amino acids. V gave up 3 bases and J gave up 3 bases, with 10 bases separating them. Germline V gives CDR1 SGHDT, CDR2 YYEEEE.

The DNA for the CDR3 is TGTGCCAGCAGCTTTAGGGGGAAAGGAGCTTTCTTT. Protein product: CASSFRGKGAFF. V and J are TRBV7-9 and TRBJ1-1, with D possibly TRBD1 on 6 matching bases. Trimming removed 3 bases from V and 10 bases from J, with 12 bases in between. CDR3 size: 12 residues. Germline V gene lookup returns CDR1 SEHNR and CDR2 FQNEAQ (reference sequence).